These 32 T cell receptor beta chains originate from one sample sequenced in a study of cytomegalovirus exposure and HLA in healthy donors. The PCR contained 60 Vbeta and 13 Jbeta primers. Clones were read by immunoSEQ multiplex PCR, and TCRdb kept only the in-frame ones, dropping some. The sample comprises tens of thousands of clones, about 80% of which are singletons, and approximately 30% rests with the top ten. Sequencing used PBMCs. The receptor source for this set is a man aged 50-60 years in good health and CMV-seropositive.

The gene calls are TRBV19 and TRBJ2-1; TRBD2 aligns across 12 bases. CDR1 LNHDA and CDR2 SQIVND come from the germline V gene (reference sequence). The CDR3 extends over 16 amino acids. The V gene end was trimmed by 5 bases and the J gene end by 7 bases; junction bases not matched to a gene: 9. The CDR3, as DNA: TGTGCCAGTAGTCCTGCGACTAGCGGGAGTTTTAATGAGCAGTTCTTC. It translates to CASSPATSGSFNEQFF.

The V gene is TRBV7-2, the J gene TRBJ2-3; D is ambiguous. There are 13 residues in the CDR3. Trimming removed 5 bases from V and 2 bases from J, with 8 bases in between. Germline CDR1 and CDR2: SGHTA and FQGNSA. The CDR3 bases are TGTGCCAGCAGCCCTCCGTTCACAGATACGCAGTATTTT. This gives the protein CASSPPFTDTQYF.

The chain combines TRBV7-9 with TRBJ1-1, with a possible D match to TRBD1 (5 bases). The CDR3 is 12 residues long. V lost 11 bases and J 2 bases, leaving 12 bases between the germline ends. Germline CDR1 and CDR2: SEHNR and FQNEAQ (reference sequence). This CDR3 is CAAGGVNTEAFF. The CDR3 nucleotides are TGTGCCGCTGGAGGGGTTAACACTGAAGCTTTCTTT.

The CDR3 sequence is CASSPRDYRELFF. Here the CDR3 DNA reads TGTGCCAGCAGCCCCAGGGACTACCGGGAGCTGTTTTTT. The chain joins TRBV9 to TRBJ2-2; 7 bases map to TRBD2. Germline assignment: CDR1 SGDLS and CDR2 YYNGEE. CDR3 length: 13 residues. Unmatched junction bases numbered 6, after V lost 4 bases and J lost 9 bases.

On this clone itself: The germline gene is not matched at one end of the junction; a read error may be the cause. The CDR3: CSSSLPNVGPYGYTF. CDR3 DNA sequence: TGTTCCAGCAGCTTACCTAACGTGGGGCCCTATGGCTACACCTTC. The genes are TRBV7-9 and TRBJ1-2, with a weak D call TRBD1 (5 bases). CDR1 is SEHNR, CDR2 FQNEAQ, per germline (reference sequence). This CDR3 has 15 residues.

The rearrangement joins TRBV18 to TRBJ1-1, with TRBD1 as a possible D gene (5 bases). The V end lost 3 bases, the J end lost 4 bases, and 9 bases lay between the germline ends. Germline CDR1 KGHSH, CDR2 LQKENI. CDR3 size: 13 residues. CDR3 loop: CASSPGGSTEAFF. The DNA for the CDR3 is TGTGCCAGCTCACCTGGGGGGAGCACTGAAGCTTTCTTT. The whole variable domain, filled in from reference TRBV18 and TRBJ1-1, reads NAGVMQNPRHLVRRRGQEARLRCSPMKGHSHVYWYRQLPEEGLKFMVYLQKENIIDESGMPKERFSAEFPKEGPSILRIQQVVRGDSAAYFCASSPGGSTEAFFGQGTRLTVV.

The V gene is TRBV6-5, the J gene TRBJ1-4, with TRBD1 matching over 8 bases. This CDR3 comprises 14 residues. Germline lookup yields CDR1 MNHEY and CDR2 SVGAGI. V lost 5 bases, J lost 4 bases, and 3 bases stayed unmatched. In nucleotides, the CDR3 is TGTGCCAGCAGTCCGACAGGGGTTAATGAAAAACTGTTTTTT. Translating gives CASSPTGVNEKLFF.

The chain uses TRBV5-6 and TRBJ2-5; no clear D. The CDR3 runs to 12 residues. Germline V lookup: CDR1 SGHDT, CDR2 YYEEEE. V lost 0 bases, J lost 7 bases, and 7 bases lay in between. CDR3 protein: CASSLVAGTQYF. Written as DNA, the CDR3 is TGTGCCAGCAGCTTGGTAGCTGGGACCCAGTACTTC.

The chain recombines TRBV6-1 with TRBJ1-2; D is undetermined. Germline CDR1 and CDR2: MNHNS and SASEGT. The CDR3 runs to 14 residues. The V end lost 3 bases, the J end lost 4 bases, and 12 bases lay between the germline ends. Written as DNA, the CDR3 is TGTGCCAGCAGTGAGCCTACGGGTATCTATGGCTACACCTTC. Residues: CASSEPTGIYGYTF.

The genes are TRBV27 and TRBJ2-1, with TRBD2 identical over 14 bases. The CDR3 loop spans 16 amino acids. Trimming took 9 bases from V and 9 from J; bases not matched to a gene: 13. The germline gives CDR1 MNHEY, CDR2 SMNVEV (reference sequence). In DNA, the CDR3 is TGTGCCAGTAAGGGACTAGCGGGAGCCCGCGGAAGTGAGCAGTTCTTC. Its protein is CASKGLAGARGSEQFF.

This clone was seen a few times. V usage is TRBV5-1 and J usage is TRBJ2-1; 10 bases map to TRBD2. Germline V gene data show CDR1 as SGHRS and CDR2 as YFSETQ. This CDR3 is built from 16 residues. Germline trimming cut 4 bases from V and 0 bases from J; bases unmatched to any gene: 4. The CDR3 spells CASSGRLAGSYNEQFF. The CDR3 DNA reads TGCGCCAGCAGCGGACGACTAGCGGGCTCCTACAATGAGCAGTTCTTC. Full variable domain (missing parts from reference TRBV5-1 and TRBJ2-1): KAGVTQTPRYLIKTRGQQVTLSCSPISGHRSVSWYQQTPGQGLQFLFEYFSETQRNKGNFPGRFSGRQFSNSRSEMNVSTLELGDSALYLCASSGRLAGSYNEQFFGPGTRLTVL.

This chain uses TRBV5-1 with TRBJ2-1; 8 bases are shared with TRBD1. Trimming at V came to 1 base and at J to 7 bases, leaving 4 bases not matched to a gene. The CDR3 is made up of 14 amino acids. Germline lookup yields CDR1 SGHRS and CDR2 YFSETQ. CDR3 DNA: TGCGCCAGCAGCTTGCAGGACAGGGTTAATGAGCAGTTCTTC. Encoded protein: CASSLQDRVNEQFF.

The rearrangement uses TRBV5-1 and TRBJ1-2; 10 bases match TRBD1. Germline V gives CDR1 SGHRS, CDR2 YFSETQ. The length of the CDR3 is 16 residues. After removal of 4 bases from V and 8 bases from J, the junction contained 14 bases not matched to a gene. In DNA, the CDR3 is TGCGCCAGCAGCCTGCTGGGACAGGGGACATTCGGCGGCTACACCTTC. Translating it yields CASSLLGQGTFGGYTF. Based on the CDR3 plus reference TRBV5-1 and TRBJ1-2, the full variable domain is KAGVTQTPRYLIKTRGQQVTLSCSPISGHRSVSWYQQTPGQGLQFLFEYFSETQRNKGNFPGRFSGRQFSNSRSEMNVSTLELGDSALYLCASSLLGQGTFGGYTFGSGTRLTVV.

V is TRBV19 and J is TRBJ2-1, with 12 bases fitting TRBD2. The CDR3 runs to 16 residues. Germline CDR1 LNHDA, CDR2 SQIVND (reference sequence). Losses at the gene ends were 4 bases for V and 6 bases for J; bases not matched to a gene: 7. The CDR3: CASSNVLAGGGNEQFF. CDR3 bases: TGTGCCAGTAGTAACGTACTAGCGGGAGGCGGCAATGAGCAGTTCTTC.

The V gene is TRBV7-9, the J gene TRBJ2-1; 11 bases fit TRBD2. V lost 0 bases, J lost 6 bases, and 7 bases stayed unmatched. In germline, CDR1 is SEHNR, CDR2 FQNEAQ (reference sequence). This CDR3 spans 17 amino acids. The CDR3 spells CASSLAGGTSGFNEQFF. CDR3 sequence (DNA): TGTGCCAGCAGCTTAGCCGGAGGGACTAGCGGCTTCAATGAGCAGTTCTTC.

The chain uses TRBV27 and TRBJ1-5; D is undetermined. Trimming removed 8 bases from V and 3 bases from J, with 11 bases in between. Germline V gene sequence: CDR1 MNHEY, CDR2 SMNVEV (reference sequence). CDR3 length: 13 residues. The CDR3 region is CASSERANQPQHF. CDR3 DNA sequence: TGTGCCAGCTCCGAACGCGCCAATCAGCCCCAGCATTTT.

This clone was seen just once. The chain combines TRBV5-1 with TRBJ2-7; the D gene is possibly TRBD1 (5 bases). V was pared by 0 bases and J by 3 bases, with 16 bases between. The CDR3 is 16 residues long. The germline V gene has CDR1 SGHRS and CDR2 YFSETQ. Here the CDR3 DNA reads TGCGCCAGCAGCTTGGGTCAGGGTGGGGATGACTACGAGCAGTACTTC. It translates to CASSLGQGGDDYEQYF.

In DNA, the CDR3 is TGTGCCAGCAGTTCCGGGACAACTAACACCGGGGAGCTGTTTTTT. This translates into CASSSGTTNTGELFF. The chain couples TRBV6-5 to TRBJ2-2; TRBD1 might be the D (6 bases). V was shortened by 4 bases and J by 2 bases, with 11 bases between the two germline ends. CDR1 and CDR2 from the germline V gene are MNHEY and SVGAGI. CDR3 length: 15 amino acids.

V usage is TRBV5-4 and J usage is TRBJ1-1, with D perhaps matching TRBD1 (6 bases). Per germline, CDR1 SGHNT and CDR2 YYREEE (reference sequence). This CDR3 region has 13 residues. With 10 bases removed from V and 0 bases from J, the gap between germline ends came to 13 bases. The CDR3 nucleotides are TGTGCCTGGACCGACAGGATGAACACTGAAGCTTTCTTT. It translates to CAWTDRMNTEAFF.

The chain links TRBV19 to TRBJ2-5, with TRBD1 identical over 9 bases. The CDR3 totals 12 residues. In germline, CDR1 is LNHDA, CDR2 SQIVND (reference sequence). V lost 10 bases to trimming and J lost 5 bases; unmatched junction nucleotides: 5. CDR3: CATGTGWETQYF. Written as DNA, the CDR3 is TGTGCCACGGGGACAGGGTGGGAGACCCAGTACTTC.

The rearrangement joins TRBV27 to TRBJ2-1; TRBD2 might be the D (5 bases). Trimming pared 5 bases from V and 5 bases from J, leaving 19 bases between. Germline V gives CDR1 MNHEY, CDR2 SMNVEV (reference sequence). CDR3 length: 16 residues. The CDR3 here is CASSLPGEKPHNEQFF. The CDR3 DNA reads as TGTGCCAGCAGTCTACCCGGGGAGAAACCGCACAATGAGCAGTTCTTC.

The genes are TRBV5-4 and TRBJ1-2, with D possibly TRBD1 on 6 matching bases. CDR3 length equals 14 residues. Germline assignment: CDR1 SGHNT and CDR2 YYREEE (reference sequence). V was shortened by 4 bases and J by 3 bases, with 13 bases between the two germline ends. Here the CDR3 reads CASSVQGIHYGYTF. CDR3 sequence (DNA): TGTGCCAGCAGCGTACAGGGTATTCACTATGGCTACACCTTC.

The chain uses TRBV19 and TRBJ2-7; maybe TRBD2 (5 bases). Trimming took off 5 bases at V and 6 bases at J, with 14 bases between the two ends. This CDR3 contains 13 residues. CDR1 and CDR2 (germline): LNHDA, SQIVND (reference sequence). CDR3 residues: CASSRGWTVEQYF. The CDR3 nucleotides read TGTGCCAGTAGTCGGGGTTGGACGGTCGAGCAGTACTTC.

The chain carries TRBV18 and TRBJ1-1; D is unresolved. This CDR3 region has 14 residues. Germline loops: CDR1 KGHSH, CDR2 LQKENI. Trimming pared 3 bases from V and 1 base from J, leaving 9 bases between. CDR3: CASSPRQTNTEAFF. The CDR3 DNA reads as TGTGCCAGCTCACCGCGGCAGACGAACACTGAAGCTTTCTTT.

The chain recombines TRBV4-1 with TRBJ2-1; D is perhaps TRBD2 (6 bases). The CDR3 contains 14 residues. V lost 1 base, J lost 5 bases, and 9 bases lay in between. CDR1 is MGHRA, CDR2 YSYEKL, per germline. The CDR3 spells CASSQVIADNEQFF. The CDR3 bases are TGCGCCAGCAGCCAAGTGATAGCGGACAATGAGCAGTTCTTC.

The count of this clone is one. The genes are TRBV29-1 and TRBJ2-5, with TRBD2 matching over 7 bases. The V gene end was trimmed by 7 bases and the J gene end by 5 bases; junction bases not matched to a gene: 10. This CDR3 is 13 amino acids long. Germline CDR1 and CDR2: SQVTM and ANQGSEA. Here the CDR3 reads CSATTGGEETQYF. The CDR3 region has the DNA TGCAGCGCCACGACGGGGGGAGAGGAGACCCAGTACTTC.

The chain has TRBV7-9 and TRBJ1-4; possible D gene TRBD1, 5 bases. Trimming took 5 bases from V and 7 from J, leaving 17 bases between them. Germline loops: CDR1 SEHNR, CDR2 FQNEAQ (reference sequence). CDR3 size: 15 residues. CDR3 in DNA: TGTGCCAGCAGCCGTATAGGGGAGGAGGGTGAAAAACTGTTTTTT. Translation: CASSRIGEEGEKLFF. The full variable domain, with the rest looked up from reference TRBV7-9 and TRBJ1-4, is DTGVSQNPRHKITKRGQNVTFRCDPISEHNRLYWYRQTLGQGPEFLTYFQNEAQLEKSRLLSDRFSAERPKGSFSTLEIQRTEQGDSAMYLCASSRIGEEGEKLFFGSGTQLSVL.

The count of this clone is one. This chain links TRBV5-4 with TRBJ2-5; 8 positions match TRBD1. V was clipped by 3 bases and J by 4 bases; unmatched bases: 11. Germline lookup yields CDR1 SGHNT and CDR2 YYREEE (reference sequence). This CDR3 has 16 residues. DNA of the CDR3: TGTGCCAGCAGCTCGGACAAGACAGGGGCTGCAGAGACCCAGTACTTC. The encoded protein is CASSSDKTGAAETQYF. The full variable domain, completed using reference TRBV5-4 and TRBJ2-5, is ETGVTQSPTHLIKTRGQQVTLRCSSQSGHNTVSWYQQALGQGPQFIFQYYREEENGRGNFPPRFSGLQFPNYSSELNVNALELDDSALYLCASSSDKTGAAETQYFGPGTRLLVL.

About this clone itself: The junction departs from germline at one end; a sequencing error may be responsible. V and J are TRBV5-4 and TRBJ1-2; 8 bases are a match to TRBD1. Germline CDR1 SGHNT, CDR2 YYREEE (reference sequence). This CDR3 is 11 amino acids long. The CDR3 nucleotides are TGTGCCAGCAGCTTGATGGGACAGGCCTATTTC. Translating gives CASSLMGQAYF.

The rearrangement links TRBV7-3 to TRBJ2-3; 11 nucleotides match TRBD2. V shed 0 bases, J shed 4 bases, and the junction held 6 bases outside the gene matches. Germline V gene sequence: CDR1 SGHTA, CDR2 FQGTGA. This CDR3 is 17 amino acids long. CDR3: CASSLTELAGVSDTQYF. The CDR3 region has the DNA TGTGCCAGCAGCTTAACGGAACTAGCGGGAGTATCAGATACGCAGTATTTT.

The genes are TRBV5-1 and TRBJ1-2; 8 bases match TRBD1. J lost 7 bases, V lost 2 bases, and 7 bases had no gene match. This CDR3 is built from 14 residues. Germline values: CDR1 SGHRS, CDR2 YFSETQ. CDR3 coding DNA: TGCGCCAGCAGCTTATCAGGGGGCGAGAGTGGCTACACCTTC. Translation: CASSLSGGESGYTF.

The chain joins TRBV5-1 to TRBJ2-3; a weak D match, TRBD2 (6 bases). The CDR3 consists of 17 residues. CDR1 and CDR2 from the germline V gene are SGHRS and YFSETQ. Trimming pared 1 base from V and 1 base from J, leaving 16 bases between. The CDR3 loop reads CASSLPGTLGGTDTQYF. CDR3 DNA sequence: TGCGCCAGCAGCTTGCCGGGGACTTTGGGGGGCACAGATACGCAGTATTTT.